Presented here are 3 T cell receptor beta chains from one specimen sequenced in a study of CD8 T cells in ankylosing spondylitis. No antigen has been identified for these receptors. Overall study findings and caveats: A TCR beta motif of fewer than ten highly homologous variants seemed to mark ankylosing spondylitis blood.

Via MiXCR, TCRdb re-called the 5' RACE reads, giving one row per CDR3 protein. The sample holds 670,000 or so distinct CDR3 sequences; around 20% are singletons and the top ten take around a fifth. The sequencing sample was made of blood, either unsorted or a sorted T cell fraction (not recorded which). The source is a male donor with ankylosing spondylitis.

The CDR3 sequence: CSVNTGFPYEQYF. The DNA of the CDR3 is TGCAGCGTAAATACAGGATTCCCCTACGAGCAGTACTTC. The V and J genes are TRBV29-1 and TRBJ2-7; D is possibly TRBD1 (5 bases). Germline lookup yields CDR1 SQVTM and CDR2 ANQGSEA. This CDR3 has 13 amino acids. Trimming shortened V by 6 bases and J by 2 bases, and 14 bases separated the two germline ends.

The rearrangement uses TRBV7-9 and TRBJ2-2; possibly TRBD1 for D (6 bases). Trimming pared 6 bases from V and 5 bases from J, leaving 13 bases between. Germline CDR1 reads SEHNR; CDR2 reads FQNEAQ (reference sequence). The CDR3 is 14 amino acids. DNA of the CDR3: TGTGCCAGCAGTACCCCCACAGGGACCGGGGAGCTGTTTTTT. Translating gives CASSTPTGTGELFF. The full variable domain, with the rest looked up from reference TRBV7-9 and TRBJ2-2, is DTGVSQNPRHKITKRGQNVTFRCDPISEHNRLYWYRQTLGQGPEFLTYFQNEAQLEKSRLLSDRFSAERPKGSFSTLEIQRTEQGDSAMYLCASSTPTGTGELFFGEGSRLTVL.

The rearrangement uses TRBV7-3 and TRBJ2-1, with D possibly being TRBD1 (6 bases). Germline CDR1 SGHTA, CDR2 FQGTGA. The V end was cut by 3 bases, the J end by 6 bases, with 15 bases between. The CDR3 is 15 residues long. The DNA of the CDR3 is TGTGCCAGCAGCTTGACCCCCGGACAGCTCAATGAGCAGTTCTTC. This gives the protein CASSLTPGQLNEQFF. Combining the CDR3 with reference TRBV7-3 and TRBJ2-1 gives the whole variable domain GAGVSQTPSNKVTEKGKYVELRCDPISGHTALYWYRQSLGQGPEFLIYFQGTGAADDSGLPNDRFFAVRPEGSVSTLKIQRTERGDSAVYLCASSLTPGQLNEQFFGPGTRLTVL.